The 21 T cell receptor beta chains reported below all come from one sample, sequenced in a study of OX40 agonist ivuxolimab in advanced cancers. Clones were read by immunoSEQ multiplex PCR, and TCRdb kept only the in-frame ones, dropping some. Of fewer than 75,000 clones listed, about 88% are singletons. The source material was CD4+ or CD8+ T cells sorted from blood, sampled in a trial of the OX40 agonist ivuxolimab. These receptor sequences come from an adult with an advanced solid tumor such as melanoma, head and neck, liver or kidney cancer.

V usage is TRBV28 and J usage is TRBJ1-5; 8 bases agree with TRBD1. Germline loops: CDR1 MDHEN, CDR2 SYDVKM. The CDR3 runs 15 residues. The junction had 6 bases not matched to a gene; V was cut back by 6 bases and J by 2 bases. CDR3 sequence (DNA): TGTGCCAGCAGATCCGGACAGGGTGGCAATCAGCCCCAGCATTTT. Its protein is CASRSGQGGNQPQHF.

This sequence joins TRBV7-3 and TRBJ2-2; 9 nucleotides agree with TRBD2. Germline V gene sequence: CDR1 SGHTA, CDR2 FQGTGA. The J segment lost 3 bases and the V segment lost 2 bases, leaving 7 bases of the junction unmatched. This CDR3 comprises 17 residues. CDR3 in amino acids: CASSLGISGRYTGELFF. In nucleotides, the CDR3 is TGTGCCAGCAGCTTAGGGATTAGCGGGAGATACACCGGGGAGCTGTTTTTT.

As DNA, the CDR3 is TGTGCCAGCAGTGAAGCGCCGGGACAGGGACAAGAGACCCAGTACTTC. Translation gives CASSEAPGQGQETQYF. The chain joins TRBV6-1 to TRBJ2-5; 9 bases align to TRBD1. V trimming: 0 bases; J trimming: 2 bases; junction bases outside the gene matches: 4. This CDR3 is built from 16 residues. Germline CDR1 is MNHNS and CDR2 is SASEGT.

This chain joins TRBV15 and TRBJ2-5, with TRBD2 as a possible D gene (7 bases). Germline V gene data show CDR1 as LNHNV and CDR2 as YYDKDF (reference sequence). The CDR3 is made up of 15 amino acids. Trimming took 4 bases from V and 2 from J, leaving 14 bases between them. DNA of the CDR3: TGTGCCACCAGCACGCCAAGGGGGGGACAAGAGACCCAGTACTTC. Its protein product is CATSTPRGGQETQYF.

The J gene is TRBJ2-1, the V gene TRBV5-1, with TRBD1 matching 10 bases. With 0 bases clipped from V and 5 bases from J, the junction kept 5 bases outside the gene matches. Germline CDR1 and CDR2: SGHRS and YFSETQ. This CDR3 region has 16 residues. This CDR3 is CASSLAYGTGDNEQFF. Written as DNA, the CDR3 is TGCGCCAGCAGCTTGGCCTATGGGACAGGGGACAATGAGCAGTTCTTC. The variable domain in full, completed from reference TRBV5-1 and TRBJ2-1, reads KAGVTQTPRYLIKTRGQQVTLSCSPISGHRSVSWYQQTPGQGLQFLFEYFSETQRNKGNFPGRFSGRQFSNSRSEMNVSTLELGDSALYLCASSLAYGTGDNEQFFGPGTRLTVL.

In DNA form, the CDR3 reads TGTGCCAGCAGTGATATAGGGGCTGGGGCCAACGTCCTGACTTTC. Its translation: CASSDIGAGANVLTF. The V and J genes are TRBV6-1 and TRBJ2-6, with D perhaps matching TRBD1 (5 bases). Trimming cost V 3 bases and J 2 bases, with 8 bases left between them. This CDR3 spans 15 amino acids. Germline CDR1 is MNHNS and CDR2 is SASEGT.

The chain uses TRBV6-1 and TRBJ2-6; TRBD2 aligns across 7 bases. CDR1 is MNHNS and CDR2 is SASEGT in the germline V gene. CDR3 length equals 15 residues. With V trimmed by 3 bases and J by 1 base, 0 bases remained unmatched. CDR3 bases: TGTGCCAGCAGTGATAGCGGGTCTGGGGCCAACGTCCTGACTTTC. Protein product: CASSDSGSGANVLTF.

V and J are TRBV18 and TRBJ2-2; 10 bases map to TRBD1. This CDR3 has 14 amino acids. Germline V gene lookup returns CDR1 KGHSH and CDR2 LQKENI. The V gene end was trimmed by 2 bases and the J gene end by 6 bases; junction bases not matched to a gene: 0. The CDR3 here is CASSPGQGAGELFF. DNA of the CDR3: TGTGCCAGCTCACCAGGACAGGGGGCCGGGGAGCTGTTTTTT.

This clone was seen just once. The rearrangement joins TRBV5-1 to TRBJ2-2, with TRBD1 identical over 7 bases. In germline, CDR1 is SGHRS, CDR2 YFSETQ. V shed 4 bases, J shed 0 bases, and the junction held 6 bases outside the gene matches. The CDR3 extends over 16 amino acids. Written as DNA, the CDR3 is TGCGCCAGCAGCACGAGACAGGGTGCGAACACCGGGGAGCTGTTTTTT. It is translated as CASSTRQGANTGELFF.

The chain links TRBV9 to TRBJ2-5, with D unclear. Germline CDR1 reads SGDLS; CDR2 reads YYNGEE. This CDR3 is 13 amino acids long. Trimming removed 0 bases at V and 6 bases at J, with 9 bases between. The CDR3 DNA reads as TGTGCCAGCAGCGTAGCGATGGAGAAGACCCAGTACTTC. Its translation: CASSVAMEKTQYF.

The rearrangement joins TRBV11-3 to TRBJ1-3; weak D call: TRBD1 (5 bases). The CDR3 spans 12 residues. The germline CDR1 and CDR2 sequences are SGHNT and YENEEA. The V end was cut by 5 bases, the J end by 11 bases, with 13 bases between. CDR3 amino acids: CASSPTRGPIYF. The CDR3 region has the DNA TGTGCCAGCAGCCCCACAAGGGGCCCCATATATTTT.

The rearrangement uses TRBV7-9 and TRBJ1-1, with 11 bases that match TRBD1. Per germline, CDR1 SEHNR and CDR2 FQNEAQ (reference sequence). The CDR3 sequence is 16 residues long. V was clipped by 5 bases and J by 4 bases; unmatched bases: 9. The CDR3 sequence is CASSRGTGGRVTEAFF. DNA for the CDR3: TGTGCCAGCAGCCGCGGGACAGGGGGTAGGGTCACTGAAGCTTTCTTT.

This chain connects TRBV7-3 to TRBJ2-5, with 7 bases fitting TRBD1. Germline CDR1 and CDR2: SGHTA and FQGTGA. After removal of 5 bases from V and 5 bases from J, the junction contained 8 bases not matched to a gene. CDR3 length equals 14 residues. Here the CDR3 reads CASSKQGFGETQYF. The CDR3 nucleotides are TGTGCCAGCAGCAAACAGGGGTTCGGGGAGACCCAGTACTTC. Variable domain in full (rest from reference TRBV7-3 and TRBJ2-5): GAGVSQTPSNKVTEKGKYVELRCDPISGHTALYWYRQSLGQGPEFLIYFQGTGAADDSGLPNDRFFAVRPEGSVSTLKIQRTERGDSAVYLCASSKQGFGETQYFGPGTRLLVL.

In regard to this clone: The same CDR3 is also encoded by other DNA sequences in this sample. The rearrangement joins TRBV6-5 to TRBJ1-2; no clear D. There are 11 residues in the CDR3. Germline V gives CDR1 MNHEY, CDR2 SVGAGI. The ends were cut back, 2 bases at V and 2 bases at J, with 0 bases in the middle. CDR3 DNA: TGTGCCAGCAGTTACAACTATGGCTACACCTTC. Protein: CASSYNYGYTF.

The rearrangement joins TRBV6-5 to TRBJ2-7, with 8 bases matching TRBD2. V trimming: 4 bases; J trimming: 3 bases; junction bases outside the gene matches: 5. Germline V gives CDR1 MNHEY, CDR2 SVGAGI. The length of the CDR3 is 14 residues. CDR3 sequence: CASSLMSGSYEQYF. CDR3 DNA sequence: TGTGCCAGCAGTTTAATGAGCGGGAGCTACGAGCAGTACTTC.

The V and J genes are TRBV9 and TRBJ2-2; D gene uncertain. This CDR3 spans 16 amino acids. V lost 4 bases and J 4 bases, leaving 17 bases between the germline ends. Germline V lookup: CDR1 SGDLS, CDR2 YYNGEE. The CDR3 region is CASSPHAPGGTGELFF. The DNA of the CDR3 is TGTGCCAGCAGCCCCCACGCCCCAGGCGGCACCGGGGAGCTGTTTTTT.

The rearrangement joins TRBV6-5 to TRBJ2-5; 9 bases map to TRBD1. Germline V CDR1 and CDR2: MNHEY, SVGAGI. J gave up 7 bases and V 7 bases, and 13 bases lay outside the gene matches. The CDR3 runs to 15 residues. The CDR3 reads CASTGQGREWGTQYF. Here the CDR3 DNA reads TGTGCCAGCACCGGACAGGGGAGGGAGTGGGGGACCCAGTACTTC.

This chain uses TRBV27 with TRBJ1-5; TRBD1 matches at 8 bases. There are 13 residues in the CDR3. The V and J ends lost 8 bases and 6 bases, in that order; junction bases with no gene match: 6. Germline loops: CDR1 MNHEY, CDR2 SMNVEV (reference sequence). The CDR3 reads CASAQGAAQPQHF. Here the CDR3 DNA reads TGTGCCAGCGCCCAGGGGGCGGCTCAGCCCCAGCATTTT.

V is TRBV28 and J is TRBJ2-1, with unresolved D. The germline V gene encodes CDR1 MDHEN and CDR2 SYDVKM. This CDR3 is 11 amino acids long. Trimming cost V 8 bases and J 7 bases, with 9 bases left between them. The CDR3 loop is CASARMNEQFF. The CDR3 DNA reads TGTGCCAGCGCTCGCATGAATGAGCAGTTCTTC.

The J gene is TRBJ1-5, the V gene TRBV6-6; perhaps TRBD1 as D (5 bases). Trimming cost V 7 bases and J 7 bases, with 23 bases left between them. The CDR3 is 16 residues long. Germline V CDR1 and CDR2: MNHNY, SVGAGI (reference sequence). For the CDR3, the DNA is TGTGCCAGCACTCTTCACCGGGGGGGGAGAAGGCAGCCCCAGCATTTT. It yields the protein CASTLHRGGRRQPQHF.

The chain has TRBV5-6 and TRBJ1-1; a weak D match, TRBD1 (5 bases). This CDR3 is built from 15 residues. The germline V gene encodes CDR1 SGHDT and CDR2 YYEEEE. V was shortened by 4 bases and J by 2 bases, with 15 bases between the two germline ends. Here the CDR3 reads CASSARDGLNTEAFF. The CDR3 DNA is TGTGCCAGCAGCGCCCGGGACGGACTCAACACTGAAGCTTTCTTT. Together with reference TRBV5-6 and TRBJ1-1, the CDR3 gives the full variable domain: DAGVTQSPTHLIKTRGQQVTLRCSPKSGHDTVSWYQQALGQGPQFIFQYYEEEERQRGNFPDRFSGHQFPNYSSELNVNALLLGDSALYLCASSARDGLNTEAFFGQGTRLTVV.